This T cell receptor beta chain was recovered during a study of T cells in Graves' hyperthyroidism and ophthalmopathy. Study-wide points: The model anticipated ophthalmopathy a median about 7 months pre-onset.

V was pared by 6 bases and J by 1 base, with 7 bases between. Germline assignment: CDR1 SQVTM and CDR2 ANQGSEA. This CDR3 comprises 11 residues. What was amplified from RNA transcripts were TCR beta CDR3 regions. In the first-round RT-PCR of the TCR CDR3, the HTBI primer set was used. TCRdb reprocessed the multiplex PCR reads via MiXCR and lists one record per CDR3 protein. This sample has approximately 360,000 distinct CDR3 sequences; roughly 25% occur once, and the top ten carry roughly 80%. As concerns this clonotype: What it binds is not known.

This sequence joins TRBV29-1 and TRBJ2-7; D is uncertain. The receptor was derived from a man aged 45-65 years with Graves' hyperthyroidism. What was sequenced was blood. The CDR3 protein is CSVKKSYEQYF. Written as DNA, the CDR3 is TGCAGCGTCAAAAAATCCTACGAGCAGTACTTC.